This TCR beta chain was recovered during a study of long-term antiretroviral therapy in people with HIV. Study-level findings and limits: Controls showed broader CDR3 length ranges than did the HIV repertoires. Repertoire composition at all time points was dominated by clones that had expanded before ART. The study found that diversity rose after ART but stayed below transplant donor controls.

CDR1 MNHNS and CDR2 SASEGT come from the germline V gene. The CDR3 runs 15 residues. V was trimmed by 7 bases and J by 1 base, leaving 16 bases between them. A word on this clone: Its target is unknown.

Everyone in the study who had HIV was treated in the United States. Runs used v3.0 of the immunoSEQ assay and were done at survey level. The method was immunoSEQ multiplex PCR; TCRdb's version includes in-frame clones alone and lacks a portion of them. The sample has about 24,000 clones; approximately 83% are singletons. This TCR derives from a man aged 30 to 39 with HIV. The sample here was unsorted PBMCs, taken 0.7 years before starting antiretroviral therapy. The V gene is TRBV6-1, the J gene TRBJ1-2; D is uncertain. The CDR3 reads CASKRSTASNYGYTF. The CDR3 DNA sequence: TGTGCCAGCAAACGGTCAACAGCAAGTAACTATGGCTACACCTTC.